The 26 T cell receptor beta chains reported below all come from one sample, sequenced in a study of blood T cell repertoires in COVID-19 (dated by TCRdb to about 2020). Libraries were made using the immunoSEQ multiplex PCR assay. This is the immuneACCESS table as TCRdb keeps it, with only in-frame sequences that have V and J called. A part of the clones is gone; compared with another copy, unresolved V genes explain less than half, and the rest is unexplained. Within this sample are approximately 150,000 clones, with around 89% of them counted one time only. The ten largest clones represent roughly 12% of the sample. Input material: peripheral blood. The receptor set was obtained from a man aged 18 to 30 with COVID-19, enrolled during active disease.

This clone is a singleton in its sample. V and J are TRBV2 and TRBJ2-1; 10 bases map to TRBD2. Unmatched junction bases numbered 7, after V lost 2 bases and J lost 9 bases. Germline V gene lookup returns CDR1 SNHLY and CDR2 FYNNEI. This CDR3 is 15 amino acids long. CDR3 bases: TGTGCCAGCAGTGAAACGCTAGCGGGAGACATTGAGCAGTTCTTC. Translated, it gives CASSETLAGDIEQFF.

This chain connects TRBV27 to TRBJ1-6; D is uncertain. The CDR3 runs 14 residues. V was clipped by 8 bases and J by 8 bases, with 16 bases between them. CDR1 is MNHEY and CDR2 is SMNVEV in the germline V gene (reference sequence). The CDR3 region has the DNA TGTGCCAGCGGTGGGAGCAGCGTGGATTCACCCCTCCACTTT. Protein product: CASGGSSVDSPLHF.

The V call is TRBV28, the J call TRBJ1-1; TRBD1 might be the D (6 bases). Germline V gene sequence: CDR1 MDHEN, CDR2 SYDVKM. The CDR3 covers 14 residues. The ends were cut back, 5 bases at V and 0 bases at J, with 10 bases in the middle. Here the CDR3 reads CASSTGWVNTEAFF. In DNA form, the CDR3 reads TGTGCCAGCAGTACAGGGTGGGTGAACACTGAAGCTTTCTTT. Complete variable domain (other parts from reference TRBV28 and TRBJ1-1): DVKVTQSSRYLVKRTGEKVFLECVQDMDHENMFWYRQDPGLGLRLIYFSYDVKMKEKGDIPEGYSVSREKKERFSLILESASTNQTSMYLCASSTGWVNTEAFFGQGTRLTVV.

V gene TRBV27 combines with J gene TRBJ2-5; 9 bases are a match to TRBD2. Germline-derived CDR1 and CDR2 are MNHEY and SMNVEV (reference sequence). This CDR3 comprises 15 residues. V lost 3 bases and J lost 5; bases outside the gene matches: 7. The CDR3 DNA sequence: TGTGCCAGCAGTTTTAGCGGGAGTTTCAGGGAGACCCAGTACTTC. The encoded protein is CASSFSGSFRETQYF.

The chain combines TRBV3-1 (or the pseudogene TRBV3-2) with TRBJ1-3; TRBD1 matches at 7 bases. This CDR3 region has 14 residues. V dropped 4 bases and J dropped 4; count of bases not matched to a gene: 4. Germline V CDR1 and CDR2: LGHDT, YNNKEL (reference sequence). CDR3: CASSRRTGGNTIYF. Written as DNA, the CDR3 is TGTGCCAGCAGCCGTAGGACAGGCGGAAACACCATATATTTT.

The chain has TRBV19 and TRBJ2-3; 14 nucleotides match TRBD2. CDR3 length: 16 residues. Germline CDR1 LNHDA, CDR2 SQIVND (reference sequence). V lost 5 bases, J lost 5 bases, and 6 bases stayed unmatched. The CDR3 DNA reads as TGTGCCAGTAGTTCGGGACTAGCGGGAGTCATAGATACGCAGTATTTT. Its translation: CASSSGLAGVIDTQYF.

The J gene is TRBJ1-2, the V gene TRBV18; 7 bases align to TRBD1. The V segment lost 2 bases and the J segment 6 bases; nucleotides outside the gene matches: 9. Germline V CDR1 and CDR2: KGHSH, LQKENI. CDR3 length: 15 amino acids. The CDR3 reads CASSPTPTGKNGYTF. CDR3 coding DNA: TGTGCCAGCTCACCAACACCGACAGGGAAAAATGGCTACACCTTC.

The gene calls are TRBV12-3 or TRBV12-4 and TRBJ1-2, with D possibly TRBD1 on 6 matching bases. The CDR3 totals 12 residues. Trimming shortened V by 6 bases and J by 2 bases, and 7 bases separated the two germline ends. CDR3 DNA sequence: TGTGCCAGCAGCCAGGGGAACTATGGCTACACCTTC. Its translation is CASSQGNYGYTF.

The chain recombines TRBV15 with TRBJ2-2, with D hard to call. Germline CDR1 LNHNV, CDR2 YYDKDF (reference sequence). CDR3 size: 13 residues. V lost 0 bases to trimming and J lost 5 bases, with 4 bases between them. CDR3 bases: TGTGCCACCAGCAGAGATGAGACCGGGGAGCTGTTTTTT. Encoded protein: CATSRDETGELFF. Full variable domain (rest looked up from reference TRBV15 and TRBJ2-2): DAMVIQNPRYQVTQFGKPVTLSCSQTLNHNVMYWYQQKSSQAPKLLFHYYDKDFNNEADTPDNFQSRRPNTSFCFLDIRSPGLGDTAMYLCATSRDETGELFFGEGSRLTVL.

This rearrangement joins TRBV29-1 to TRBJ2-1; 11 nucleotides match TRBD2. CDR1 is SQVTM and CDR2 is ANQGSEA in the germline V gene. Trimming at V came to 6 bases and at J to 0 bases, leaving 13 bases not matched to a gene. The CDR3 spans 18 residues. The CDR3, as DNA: TGCAGCGTAGCCGGGACTAGCGGATCCTTAAGCTCCTACAATGAGCAGTTCTTC. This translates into CSVAGTSGSLSSYNEQFF.

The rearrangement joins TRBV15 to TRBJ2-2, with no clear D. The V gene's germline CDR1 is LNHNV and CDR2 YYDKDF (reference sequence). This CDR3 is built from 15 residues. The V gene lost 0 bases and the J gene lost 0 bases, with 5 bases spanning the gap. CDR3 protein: CATSRDTANTGELFF. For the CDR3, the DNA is TGTGCCACCAGCAGAGATACAGCGAACACCGGGGAGCTGTTTTTT.

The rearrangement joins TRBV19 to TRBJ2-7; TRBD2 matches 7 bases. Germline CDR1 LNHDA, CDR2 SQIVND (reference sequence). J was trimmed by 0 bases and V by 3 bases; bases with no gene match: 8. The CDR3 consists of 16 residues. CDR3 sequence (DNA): TGTGCCAGTAGTATTGACGGGGGAGGGCCCTCCTACGAGCAGTACTTC. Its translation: CASSIDGGGPSYEQYF.

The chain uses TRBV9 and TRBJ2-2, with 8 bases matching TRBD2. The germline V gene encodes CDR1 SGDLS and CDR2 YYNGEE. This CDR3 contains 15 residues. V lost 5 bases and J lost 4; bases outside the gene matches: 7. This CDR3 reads CASRASGGGTGELFF. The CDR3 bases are TGTGCCAGCAGGGCTTCGGGAGGGGGCACCGGGGAGCTGTTTTTT.

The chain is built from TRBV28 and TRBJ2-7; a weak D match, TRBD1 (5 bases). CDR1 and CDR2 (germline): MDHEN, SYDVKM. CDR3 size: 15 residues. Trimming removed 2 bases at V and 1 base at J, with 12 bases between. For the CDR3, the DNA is TGTGCCAGCAGTTTAACGACAGCCTTTTCCTACGAGCAGTACTTC. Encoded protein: CASSLTTAFSYEQYF.

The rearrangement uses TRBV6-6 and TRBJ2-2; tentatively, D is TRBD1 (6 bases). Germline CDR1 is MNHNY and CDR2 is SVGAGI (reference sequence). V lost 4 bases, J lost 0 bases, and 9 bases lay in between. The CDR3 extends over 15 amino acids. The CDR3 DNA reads TGTGCCAGCAGTTCTTACAGGGCGAACACCGGGGAGCTGTTTTTT. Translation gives CASSSYRANTGELFF.

The CDR3 protein is CASSHSQVLSYEQYF. The CDR3 bases are TGTGCCAGCAGCCACAGCCAGGTCCTCTCCTACGAGCAGTACTTC. The chain couples TRBV7-8 to TRBJ2-7; D not resolved. CDR1 and CDR2 (germline): SGHVS, FQNEAQ. V dropped 5 bases and J dropped 0 bases, with 14 bases sitting between them. CDR3 length equals 15 residues.

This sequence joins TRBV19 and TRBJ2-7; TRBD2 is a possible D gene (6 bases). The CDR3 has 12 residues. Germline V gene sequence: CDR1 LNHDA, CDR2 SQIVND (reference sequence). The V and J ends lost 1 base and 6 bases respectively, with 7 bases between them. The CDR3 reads CASSIVGGEQYF. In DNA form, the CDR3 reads TGTGCCAGTAGTATAGTCGGGGGCGAGCAGTACTTC.

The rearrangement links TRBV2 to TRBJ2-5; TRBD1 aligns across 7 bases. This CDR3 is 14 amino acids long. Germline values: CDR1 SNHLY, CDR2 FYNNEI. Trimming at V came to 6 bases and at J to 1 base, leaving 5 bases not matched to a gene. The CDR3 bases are TGTGCCAGCAGGCCCACAGGGGCCCAAGAGACCCAGTACTTC. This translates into CASRPTGAQETQYF.

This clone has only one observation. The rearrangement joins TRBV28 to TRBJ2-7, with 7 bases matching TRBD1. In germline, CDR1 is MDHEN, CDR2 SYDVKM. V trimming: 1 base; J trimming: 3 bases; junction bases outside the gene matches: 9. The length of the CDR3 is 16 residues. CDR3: CASSLSRQGVLYEQYF. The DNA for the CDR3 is TGTGCCAGCAGTTTATCCCGACAGGGAGTACTCTACGAGCAGTACTTC.

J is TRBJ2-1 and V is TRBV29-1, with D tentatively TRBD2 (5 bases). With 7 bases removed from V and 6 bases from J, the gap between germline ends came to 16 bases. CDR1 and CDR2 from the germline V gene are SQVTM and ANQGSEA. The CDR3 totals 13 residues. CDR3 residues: CSATGLAVNEQFF. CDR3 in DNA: TGCAGCGCTACCGGTCTAGCAGTCAATGAGCAGTTCTTC.

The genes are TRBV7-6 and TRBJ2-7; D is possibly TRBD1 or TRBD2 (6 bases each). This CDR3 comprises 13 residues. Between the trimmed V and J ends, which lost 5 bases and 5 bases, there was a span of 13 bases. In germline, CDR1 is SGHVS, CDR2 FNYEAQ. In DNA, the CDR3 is TGTGCCAGCAGCGTAGGGGGGCAGGACGAGCAGTACTTC. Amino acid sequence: CASSVGGQDEQYF.

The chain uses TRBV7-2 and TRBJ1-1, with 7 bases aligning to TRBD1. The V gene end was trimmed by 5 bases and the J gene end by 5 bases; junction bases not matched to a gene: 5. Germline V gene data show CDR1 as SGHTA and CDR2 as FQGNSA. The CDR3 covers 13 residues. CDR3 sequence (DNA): TGTGCCAGCAGCAGGGGGCGGGGAACTGAAGCTTTCTTT. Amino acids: CASSRGRGTEAFF.

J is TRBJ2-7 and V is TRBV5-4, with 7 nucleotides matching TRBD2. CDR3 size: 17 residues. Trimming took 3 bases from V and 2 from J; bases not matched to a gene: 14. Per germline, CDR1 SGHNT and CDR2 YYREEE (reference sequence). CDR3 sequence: CASSSLSGRALTYEQYF. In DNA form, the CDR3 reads TGTGCCAGCAGCTCCCTTAGTGGGAGGGCTCTGACCTACGAGCAGTACTTC.

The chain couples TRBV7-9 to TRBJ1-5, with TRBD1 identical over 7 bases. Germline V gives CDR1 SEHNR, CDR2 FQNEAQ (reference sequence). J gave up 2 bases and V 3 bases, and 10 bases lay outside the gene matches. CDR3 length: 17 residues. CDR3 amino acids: CASSFGGTGVGNQPQHF. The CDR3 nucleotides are TGTGCCAGCAGCTTCGGAGGAACAGGGGTGGGCAATCAGCCCCAGCATTTT.

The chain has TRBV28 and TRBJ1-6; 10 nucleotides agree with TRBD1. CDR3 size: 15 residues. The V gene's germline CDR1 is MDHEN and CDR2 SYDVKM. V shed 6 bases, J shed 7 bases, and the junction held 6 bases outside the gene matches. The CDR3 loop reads CASSRGQGYNSPLHF. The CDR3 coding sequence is TGTGCCAGCAGCCGGGGACAGGGGTACAATTCACCCCTCCACTTT.

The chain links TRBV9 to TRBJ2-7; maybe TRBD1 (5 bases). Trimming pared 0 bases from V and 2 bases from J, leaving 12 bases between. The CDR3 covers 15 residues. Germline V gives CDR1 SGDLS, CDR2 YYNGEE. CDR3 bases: TGTGCCAGCAGCGTAGAACAGGCCCCCACCTACGAGCAGTACTTC. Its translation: CASSVEQAPTYEQYF. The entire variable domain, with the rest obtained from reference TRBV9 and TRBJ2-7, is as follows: DSGVTQTPKHLITATGQRVTLRCSPRSGDLSVYWYQQSLDQGLQFLIQYYNGEERAKGNILERFSAQQFPDLHSELNLSSLELGDSALYFCASSVEQAPTYEQYFGPGTRLTVT.